The next 26 T cell receptor beta chains were all read from a single sample in a study of blood T cell repertoires in COVID-19. The table came from immunoSEQ multiplex PCR; TCRdb's copy has only in-frame clones and leaves some out. The repertoire holds roughly 50,000 clones, with less than 85% as singletons. The sequenced material came from peripheral blood. The origin of the receptors is a human donor in a cohort sampled during active COVID-19.

J is TRBJ1-2 and V is TRBV5-6; D might be TRBD1 (6 bases). This CDR3 has 15 amino acids. V was clipped by 4 bases and J by 5 bases, with 18 bases between them. The V gene's germline CDR1 is SGHDT and CDR2 YYEEEE. The CDR3 reads CASSHQGPGRYGYTF. CDR3 DNA sequence: TGTGCCAGCAGCCATCAGGGGCCCGGTCGGTATGGCTACACCTTC. Full variable domain (remainder filled in from reference TRBV5-6 and TRBJ1-2): DAGVTQSPTHLIKTRGQQVTLRCSPKSGHDTVSWYQQALGQGPQFIFQYYEEEERQRGNFPDRFSGHQFPNYSSELNVNALLLGDSALYLCASSHQGPGRYGYTFGSGTRLTVV.

The J gene is TRBJ1-6, the V gene TRBV30; possible D gene TRBD1, 6 bases. The CDR3 is made up of 15 amino acids. Trimming cost V 4 bases and J 5 bases, with 15 bases left between them. Germline values: CDR1 GTSNPN, CDR2 SVGIG (reference sequence). The CDR3 DNA reads TGTGCCTGGACCGTCGGGGGGCAAAATAATTCACCCCTCCACTTT. Translating it yields CAWTVGGQNNSPLHF.

This rearrangement joins TRBV7-2 to TRBJ1-4; no firm D call. This CDR3 spans 16 amino acids. Germline CDR1 is SGHTA and CDR2 is FQGNSA. V lost 6 bases, J lost 3 bases, and 17 bases lay in between. The CDR3 nucleotides are TGTGCCAGCAGGAGAGGTTGGGTTTCGGCTAATGAAAAACTGTTTTTT. Its translation: CASRRGWVSANEKLFF.

The V and J genes are TRBV18 and TRBJ2-6; perhaps TRBD2 as D (5 bases). The V end lost 5 bases, the J end lost 0 bases, and 14 bases lay between the germline ends. In germline, CDR1 is KGHSH, CDR2 LQKENI. The CDR3 length is 17 residues. The CDR3 reads CASSILPGFSGANVLTF. For the CDR3, the DNA is TGTGCCAGCTCAATATTACCGGGGTTCTCTGGGGCCAACGTCCTGACTTTC.

This clone has a handful of counts. The V call is TRBV7-6, the J call TRBJ1-1, with D uncertain. V lost 5 bases, J lost 3 bases, and 16 bases lay in between. Germline values: CDR1 SGHVS, CDR2 FNYEAQ. This CDR3 has 15 amino acids. The CDR3 DNA sequence: TGTGCCAGCAGCCCGCGCCCGGGGTCGGACACTGAAGCTTTCTTT. Protein sequence: CASSPRPGSDTEAFF.

The J gene is TRBJ1-1, the V gene TRBV7-2; D unresolved. CDR3 size: 13 residues. Per the germline V gene, CDR1 is SGHTA and CDR2 is FQGNSA. V lost 4 bases and J lost 4, with 10 bases in between. CDR3 nucleotides: TGTGCCAGCAGCTCCCAGGTCCGCACTGAAGCTTTCTTT. It encodes CASSSQVRTEAFF. Full variable domain (outside the CDR3, taken from reference TRBV7-2 and TRBJ1-1): GAGVSQSPSNKVTEKGKDVELRCDPISGHTALYWYRQSLGQGLEFLIYFQGNSAPDKSGLPSDRFSAERTGGSVSTLTIQRTQQEDSAVYLCASSSQVRTEAFFGQGTRLTVV.

The chain is built from TRBV27 and TRBJ2-7; the match to TRBD1 covers 7 bases. Trimming cost V 6 bases and J 7 bases; bases outside gene matches: 15. The CDR3 covers 15 residues. Per germline, CDR1 MNHEY and CDR2 SMNVEV (reference sequence). The CDR3 is CASSTRGQAATEQYF. For the CDR3, the DNA is TGTGCCAGCAGCACTCGCGGACAGGCCGCGACTGAGCAGTACTTC.

This clone was found once. V usage is TRBV28 and J usage is TRBJ1-5; D unclear. V lost 2 bases and J 4 bases, leaving 15 bases between the germline ends. CDR1 and CDR2 from the germline V gene are MDHEN and SYDVKM. CDR3 length equals 16 residues. The CDR3, as DNA: TGTGCCAGCAGTTTACCCTACCGAGGTCATAATCAGCCCCAGCATTTT. As protein: CASSLPYRGHNQPQHF.

V is TRBV30 and J is TRBJ2-7, with D perhaps matching TRBD1 (6 bases). The CDR3 is made up of 15 amino acids. V lost 1 base and J 0 bases, leaving 13 bases between the germline ends. Germline loops: CDR1 GTSNPN, CDR2 SVGIG (reference sequence). CDR3 bases: TGTGCCTGGAGTGCCAGGGGCAGGAGCTCCTACGAGCAGTACTTC. Translation gives CAWSARGRSSYEQYF.

The chain uses TRBV6-1 and TRBJ1-5, with 10 positions matching TRBD1. The germline V gene has CDR1 MNHNS and CDR2 SASEGT. V lost 3 bases, J lost 4 bases, and 6 bases stayed unmatched. CDR3 length: 16 residues. CDR3 DNA: TGTGCCAGCAGTGATTGGAAGGGACAGGGGAATCAGCCCCAGCATTTT. Its protein product is CASSDWKGQGNQPQHF.

The rearrangement links TRBV7-9 to TRBJ1-3; a possible D gene is TRBD1 (6 bases). This CDR3 comprises 16 residues. V gave up 5 bases and J gave up 1 base, with 15 bases separating them. Germline CDR1 and CDR2: SEHNR and FQNEAQ (reference sequence). The CDR3 nucleotides read TGTGCCAGCAGCCCAGCCGGGACACAATCTGGAAACACCATATATTTT. Translation gives CASSPAGTQSGNTIYF.

This clone was seen just once. This chain connects TRBV10-3 to TRBJ2-7, with TRBD1 matching 12 bases. Germline V gene lookup returns CDR1 ENHRY and CDR2 SYGVKD. The CDR3 runs 15 residues. The ends lost 4 bases at V and 7 bases at J; junction bases unmatched: 8. The CDR3 nucleotides are TGTGCCATCAGTGCTTTGGGACAGGGGGCGAGGGAGCAGTACTTC. It translates to CAISALGQGAREQYF.

The table lists this clone with a few counts. This sequence joins TRBV6-6 and TRBJ1-5, with unresolved D. V was pared by 2 bases and J by 2 bases, with 13 bases between. Germline V gene data show CDR1 as MNHNY and CDR2 as SVGAGI (reference sequence). The CDR3 consists of 16 residues. The CDR3 loop reads CASSYPSTGGNQPQHF. The CDR3 bases are TGTGCCAGCAGTTACCCCTCAACCGGAGGCAATCAGCCCCAGCATTTT.

The chain recombines TRBV10-1 with TRBJ1-1; 10 bases are shared with TRBD1. The J segment lost 0 bases and the V segment lost 5 bases, leaving 6 bases of the junction unmatched. CDR3 length: 16 amino acids. Germline loops: CDR1 WNHNN, CDR2 SYGVQD (reference sequence). CDR3 region: CASSLTGGWMNTEAFF. CDR3 DNA: TGCGCCAGCAGTTTGACAGGGGGCTGGATGAACACTGAAGCTTTCTTT.

This clone was observed a single time. The J gene is TRBJ1-1, the V gene TRBV19, with D maybe TRBD1 (5 bases). This CDR3 contains 14 residues. V gave up 7 bases and J gave up 6 bases, with 18 bases separating them. CDR1 and CDR2 (germline): LNHDA, SQIVND (reference sequence). CDR3 protein: CASTLIRGRAEAFF. CDR3 in DNA: TGTGCCAGTACCCTTATAAGGGGTAGGGCTGAAGCTTTCTTT.

The chain uses TRBV19 and TRBJ2-7, with 8 positions matching TRBD1. The V and J ends lost 4 bases and 5 bases, in that order; junction bases with no gene match: 4. The germline V gene has CDR1 LNHDA and CDR2 SQIVND (reference sequence). The CDR3 is 13 amino acids. CDR3 protein: CASSTNRGDEQYF. CDR3 in DNA: TGTGCCAGTAGTACCAACAGGGGGGACGAGCAGTACTTC.

There are a few counts of this clone. The chain couples TRBV9 to TRBJ2-7; D gene unclear. The CDR3 runs 13 residues. V shed 4 bases and J shed 3 bases, with 11 bases lying between them. The germline V gene encodes CDR1 SGDLS and CDR2 YYNGEE. The CDR3 region has the DNA TGTGCCAGCAGCAACTCCGAAAGCTACGAGCAGTACTTC. This encodes CASSNSESYEQYF.

The genes are TRBV6-2 or TRBV6-3 and TRBJ2-2; 12 bases align to TRBD1. The ends lost 2 bases at V and 6 bases at J; junction bases unmatched: 4. The CDR3 runs to 16 residues. Germline CDR1 MNHEY, CDR2 SVGEGT. CDR3 in DNA: TGTGCCAGCAGTTACGGAGGGACAGGGGGCCCCGGGGAGCTGTTTTTT. As protein: CASSYGGTGGPGELFF.

The chain links TRBV3-1 (or the pseudogene TRBV3-2) to TRBJ1-5; D is uncertain. V lost 0 bases to trimming and J lost 7 bases, with 13 bases between them. This CDR3 region has 15 residues. Germline values: CDR1 LGHDT, CDR2 YNNKEL (reference sequence). The CDR3 here is CASSQDSRGNQPQHF. The CDR3 DNA reads as TGTGCCAGCAGCCAAGATAGTCGGGGAAACCAGCCCCAGCATTTT.

Only one count was recorded for this clone. V is TRBV6-2 or TRBV6-3 and J is TRBJ1-5, with D tentatively TRBD1 (5 bases). With 0 bases removed from V and 5 bases from J, the gap between germline ends came to 11 bases. The CDR3 is 15 residues long. The germline V gene encodes CDR1 MNHEY and CDR2 SVGEGT. CDR3 coding DNA: TGTGCCAGCAGTTACTCAGGGGTAGGGCATCAGCCCCAGCATTTT. It translates to CASSYSGVGHQPQHF.

This chain uses TRBV13 with TRBJ2-7; D might be TRBD2 (5 bases). Per the germline V gene, CDR1 is PRHDT and CDR2 is FYEKMQ (reference sequence). The V and J ends lost 5 bases and 0 bases respectively, with 14 bases between them. This CDR3 has 15 residues. CDR3 amino acids: CASSPPGGRSYEQYF. The CDR3 bases are TGTGCCAGCAGCCCGCCTGGCGGGCGCTCCTACGAGCAGTACTTC.

This chain connects TRBV19 to TRBJ2-7, with 8 bases matching TRBD1. Germline V gene lookup returns CDR1 LNHDA and CDR2 SQIVND (reference sequence). The CDR3 loop spans 13 amino acids. The junction had 6 bases not matched to a gene; V was cut back by 5 bases and J by 6 bases. CDR3: CASSSQDRAEQYF. In DNA, the CDR3 is TGTGCCAGTAGTTCCCAGGACAGGGCCGAGCAGTACTTC. Using reference TRBV19 and TRBJ2-7 for the parts outside the CDR3, the full variable domain is DGGITQSPKYLFRKEGQNVTLSCEQNLNHDAMYWYRQDPGQGLRLIYYSQIVNDFQKGDIAEGYSVSREKKESFPLTVTSAQKNPTAFYLCASSSQDRAEQYFGPGTRLTVT.

V usage is TRBV28 and J usage is TRBJ2-7; TRBD1 might be the D (5 bases). The CDR3 length is 14 residues. CDR1 and CDR2 from the germline V gene are MDHEN and SYDVKM. V was trimmed by 6 bases and J by 2 bases, leaving 14 bases between them. In DNA form, the CDR3 reads TGTGCCAGCAGGCGAATGACAGCAACCTACGAGCAGTACTTC. This translates into CASRRMTATYEQYF.

The rearrangement joins TRBV7-3 to TRBJ2-7; 7 bases are a match to TRBD1. The CDR3 is 15 amino acids. V trimming: 1 base; J trimming: 5 bases; junction bases outside the gene matches: 8. Looked up from germline, CDR1 is SGHTA and CDR2 is FQGTGA. The DNA of the CDR3 is TGTGCCAGCAGCTTAAGCCGGGACAGCCTAAACGAGCAGTACTTC. Translation gives CASSLSRDSLNEQYF.

V is TRBV5-1 and J is TRBJ2-1; 8 nucleotides line up with TRBD1. The CDR3 has 15 amino acids. Looked up from germline, CDR1 is SGHRS and CDR2 is YFSETQ. Trimming removed 4 bases from V and 4 bases from J; junction bases left unmatched: 7. The CDR3 loop is CASSLGQGSYNEQFF. DNA for the CDR3: TGCGCCAGCAGCCTAGGACAGGGATCATACAATGAGCAGTTCTTC.

The rearrangement joins TRBV2 to TRBJ1-1; D is unresolved. The CDR3 consists of 11 residues. Germline V gene data show CDR1 as SNHLY and CDR2 as FYNNEI. Trimming took 4 bases from V and 4 from J, leaving 4 bases between them. The CDR3 region has the DNA TGTGCCAGCAGTGCGAGCACTGAAGCTTTCTTT. This encodes CASSASTEAFF.